This T cell receptor (beta chain) was profiled in a study of cytomegalovirus exposure and HLA in healthy donors. Study summary: Of all 400 or so donors who were genotyped, 81% belonged to the Caucasian-associated ancestry cluster.

V lost 6 bases and J lost 0, with 11 bases in between. CDR3 length: 14 residues. The germline V gene encodes CDR1 MNHEY and CDR2 SVGAGI. The PCR had 60 Vbeta and 13 Jbeta primers. Clones were read by immunoSEQ multiplex PCR, and TCRdb kept only the in-frame ones, dropping some. The sample shows 100,000 to 150,000 clones, 15% to 20% of them seen only once. J is TRBJ1-1 and V is TRBV6-5; a weak D match, TRBD1 (5 bases). The clonotype was recovered from a female donor in good health and CMV-seropositive. Specimen: PBMCs. The DNA of the CDR3 is TGTGCCAGCAGAACTGACAGCCTGAACACTGAAGCTTTCTTT. Encoded protein: CASRTDSLNTEAFF.